This T cell receptor (beta chain) is from a study of T cell responses to AZD1222 COVID-19 vaccine. Some clones are missing from TCRdb's copy, which holds only in-frame ones; the method was immunoSEQ multiplex PCR. The sample has about 150,000 clones, just over 90% seen once. Germline CDR1 MNHEY, CDR2 SMNVEV (reference sequence). V was pared by 6 bases and J by 3 bases, with 12 bases between. The CDR3 is 14 residues long. The clonotype originates from an adult in good health. Here the sequenced sample was peripheral blood, taken on day 0 of AZD1222 vaccination. The chain links TRBV27 to TRBJ2-1, with D possibly being TRBD2 (5 bases). CDR3 protein: CASRLSAGYNEQFF. CDR3 sequence (DNA): TGTGCCAGCAGACTCTCCGCGGGCTACAATGAGCAGTTCTTC.